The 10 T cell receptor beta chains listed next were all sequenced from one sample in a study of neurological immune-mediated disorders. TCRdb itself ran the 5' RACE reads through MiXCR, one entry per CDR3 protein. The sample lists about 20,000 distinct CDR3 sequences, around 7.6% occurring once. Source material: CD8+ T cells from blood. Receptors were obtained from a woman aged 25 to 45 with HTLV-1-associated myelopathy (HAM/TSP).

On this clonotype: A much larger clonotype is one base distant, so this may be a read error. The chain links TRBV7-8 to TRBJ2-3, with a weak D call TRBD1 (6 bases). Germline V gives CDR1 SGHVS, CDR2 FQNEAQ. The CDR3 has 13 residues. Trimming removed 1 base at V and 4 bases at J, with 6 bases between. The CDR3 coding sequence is TGTGCCAGCAGCTTAGGACAGGCAGATACGCAGTATTTT. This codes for CASSLGQADTQYF. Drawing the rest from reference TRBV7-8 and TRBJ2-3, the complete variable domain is GAGVSQSPRYKVAKRGQDVALRCDPISGHVSLFWYQQALGQGPEFLTYFQNEAQLDKSGLPSDRFFAERPEGSVSTLKIQRTQQEDSAVYLCASSLGQADTQYFGPGTRLTVL.

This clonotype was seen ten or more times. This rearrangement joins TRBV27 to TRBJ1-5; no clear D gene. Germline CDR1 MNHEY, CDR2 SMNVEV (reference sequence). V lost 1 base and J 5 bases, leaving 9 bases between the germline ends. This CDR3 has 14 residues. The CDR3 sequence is CASSLYGGHQPQHF. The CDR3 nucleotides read TGTGCCAGCAGTTTATATGGAGGGCATCAGCCCCAGCATTTT.

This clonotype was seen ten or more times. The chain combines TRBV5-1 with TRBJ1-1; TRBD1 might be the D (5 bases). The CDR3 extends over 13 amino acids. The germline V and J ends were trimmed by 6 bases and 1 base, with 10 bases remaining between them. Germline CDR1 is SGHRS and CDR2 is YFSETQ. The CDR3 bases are TGCGCCAGCAATGAAGGGACGAACACTGAAGCTTTCTTT. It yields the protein CASNEGTNTEAFF.

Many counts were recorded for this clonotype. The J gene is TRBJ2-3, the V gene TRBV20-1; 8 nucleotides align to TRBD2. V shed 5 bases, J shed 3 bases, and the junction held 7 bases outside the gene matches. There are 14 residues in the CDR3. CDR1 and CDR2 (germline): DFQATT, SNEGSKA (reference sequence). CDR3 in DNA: TGCAGTGCTGAAGCGGGGGAAGGAACAGATACGCAGTATTTT. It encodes CSAEAGEGTDTQYF.

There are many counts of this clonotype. The chain's CDR3 is CASSLVGSSYNSPLHF. The CDR3 nucleotides are TGTGCCAGCAGCTTAGTTGGGAGCTCCTATAATTCACCCCTCCACTTT. This chain connects TRBV7-8 to TRBJ1-6; D is undetermined. V was shortened by 1 base and J by 0 bases, with 7 bases between the two germline ends. Germline V gives CDR1 SGHVS, CDR2 FQNEAQ. The CDR3 is made up of 16 amino acids.

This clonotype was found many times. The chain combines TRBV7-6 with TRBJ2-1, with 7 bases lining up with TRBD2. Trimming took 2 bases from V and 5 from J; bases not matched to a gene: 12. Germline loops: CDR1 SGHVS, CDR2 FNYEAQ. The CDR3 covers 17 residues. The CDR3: CASSLRTGGYFHNEQFF. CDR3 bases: TGTGCCAGCAGCTTACGAACCGGGGGGTATTTCCACAATGAGCAGTTCTTC.

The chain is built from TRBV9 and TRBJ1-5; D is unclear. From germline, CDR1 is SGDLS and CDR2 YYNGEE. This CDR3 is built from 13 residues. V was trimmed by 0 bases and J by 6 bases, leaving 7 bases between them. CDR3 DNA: TGTGCCAGCAGCGTAGACAATTCTCAGCCCCAGCATTTT. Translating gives CASSVDNSQPQHF.

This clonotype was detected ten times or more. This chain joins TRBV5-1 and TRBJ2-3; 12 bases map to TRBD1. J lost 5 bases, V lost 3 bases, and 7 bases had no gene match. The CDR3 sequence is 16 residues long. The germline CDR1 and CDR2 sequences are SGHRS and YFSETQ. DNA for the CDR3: TGCGCCAGCAGCTCCGGGACAGGGGGCGCAGGAGATACGCAGTATTTT. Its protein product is CASSSGTGGAGDTQYF.

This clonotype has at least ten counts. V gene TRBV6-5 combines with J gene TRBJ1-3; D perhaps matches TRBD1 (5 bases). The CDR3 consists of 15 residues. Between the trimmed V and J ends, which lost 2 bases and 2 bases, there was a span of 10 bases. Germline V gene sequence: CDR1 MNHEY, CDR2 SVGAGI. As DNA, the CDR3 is TGTGCCAGCAGTTACGCGGGGCGAGCTGGAAACACCATATATTTT. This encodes CASSYAGRAGNTIYF.

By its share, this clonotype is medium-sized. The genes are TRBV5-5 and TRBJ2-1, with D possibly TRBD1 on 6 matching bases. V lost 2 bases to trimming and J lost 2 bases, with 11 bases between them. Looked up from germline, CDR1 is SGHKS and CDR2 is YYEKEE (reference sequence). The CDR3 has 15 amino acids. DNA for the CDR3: TGTGCCAGCAGCTTCGCGGACAGTACCTACAATGAGCAGTTCTTC. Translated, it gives CASSFADSTYNEQFF.